This is a list of T cell receptor beta chains from one sample in a study of cytomegalovirus exposure and HLA in healthy donors. Generated by immunoSEQ multiplex PCR, the TCRdb table keeps only in-frame clones and is missing some. The sample has some 200,000 clones; over 75% are singletons. Sequences were obtained from PBMCs. The source of these receptors is a man younger than 35 in good health and CMV-seronegative. CDR3s include the opening cysteine and the closing phenylalanine or tryptophan. A D gene is named only where the DNA matches it firmly. Rows give clone size only sometimes, using once, few, many, or a class for an expanded clone.

size	V	D	J	DNA	CDR3
.	TRBV7-3	.	TRBJ2-3	TGTGCCAGCAGCGTCTCCGGGACTCCACGGGATACGCAGTATTTT	CASSVSGTPRDTQYF
few	TRBV9	.	TRBJ2-7	TGTGCCAGCAGCGTTGGCATTTTCTCCTACGAGCAGTACTTC	CASSVGIFSYEQYF
.	TRBV2	.	TRBJ1-5	TGTGCCAGCAGTGGAGGTCAGAATCAGCCCCAGCATTTT	CASSGGQNQPQHF
.	TRBV10-3	TRBD2	TRBJ2-1	TGTGCCATCAGTTTGGGGCTAGCGGGAGACGGGCAGTTCTTC	CAISLGLAGDGQFF
few	TRBV19	TRBD1	TRBJ1-1	TGTGCCAGTAGTACCCGGGACAGTGGTGAAGCTTTCTTT	CASSTRDSGEAFF
few	TRBV7-2	TRBD1	TRBJ1-2	TGTGCCAGCAGCTTAGATAAGACAGGGAGAAACTATGGCTACACCTTC	CASSLDKTGRNYGYTF
few	TRBV5-1	TRBD1	TRBJ1-1	TGCGCCAGCAGCTTGGCGGACAGGGGGTATTGGACTGAAGCTTTCTTT	CASSLADRGYWTEAFF
.	TRBV20-1	.	TRBJ1-2	TGCACCCCCCCAGGGGACTATGGCTACACCTTC	CTPPGDYGYTF
once	TRBV4-3	TRBD2	TRBJ2-1	TGCGCCAGCAGCCAAGGGACTAGCGGGAGATTGGTCAATGAGCAGTTCTTC	CASSQGTSGRLVNEQFF
once	TRBV2	TRBD2	TRBJ2-3	TGTGCCAGCAGTGAACGGACTAGCGGGGGTACAGATACGCAGTATTTT	CASSERTSGGTDTQYF
.	TRBV28	.	TRBJ1-1	TGTGCCAGCAGTCTCCTCCCGGCGGACAGCACCATGAACACTGAAGCTTTCTTT	CASSLLPADSTMNTEAFF
.	TRBV7-8	TRBD1	TRBJ2-7	TGTGCCAGCAGCCCAAGGGCAGGGACAGTCTACGAGCAGTACTTC	CASSPRAGTVYEQYF
few	TRBV4-1	TRBD2	TRBJ2-3	TGCGCCAGCAGTTCTCCGGGACTAGCGGGACATATCGACACAGATACGCAGTATTTT	CASSSPGLAGHIDTDTQYF
.	TRBV6-5	TRBD2	TRBJ2-7	TGTGCCAGCAGTTACTCGGGACTAGGGGTCCAGGGGCAGTACTTC	CASSYSGLGVQGQYF
.	TRBV14	.	TRBJ2-3	TGTGCCAGCAGCCAATCTCCGGGAGCCGATACGCAGTATTTT	CASSQSPGADTQYF
many	TRBV6-1	TRBD1	TRBJ2-7	TGTGCCAGCAGTGAAGCGACAGGGGGCGCCTACGAGCAGTACTTC	CASSEATGGAYEQYF
.	TRBV9	TRBD1	TRBJ2-5	TGTGCCAGCAGCCCCCGACAGGGGTACTCTGGAGAGACCCAGTACTTC	CASSPRQGYSGETQYF
once	TRBV6-1	.	TRBJ1-1	TGTGCCAGCAGAGGACAGACGAACACTGAAGCTTTCTTT	CASRGQTNTEAFF
.	TRBV5-6	TRBD1	TRBJ2-7	TGTGCCAGCAGCCCGGGACAGGGGGCCGACGAGCAGTACTTC	CASSPGQGADEQYF